The entry that follows covers one T cell receptor (beta chain) sequence. These data originate in a study of blood T cell repertoires in COVID-19. Study-wide context: Acute and convalescent COVID-19 specimens originated in the United States, Italy and Spain.

Original data processing: Amplification of reference gene primers provided the estimated nucleated cell counts. Measured with immunoSEQ multiplex PCR; TCRdb has only the in-frame clones, and not every one. V, J and clone size are taken as reported in that table, and D and trimming were inferred from the DNA itself. The sample holds more than 100,000 clones; under 90% are singletons and the top ten take 8.4%. Sequencing was done on a sample of peripheral blood. The sequence derives from an older woman with active or convalescent COVID-19.

The CDR3 here is CASSQKRAGTEAFF. CDR3 in DNA: TGTGCCAGCAGCCAAAAAAGGGCGGGGACTGAAGCTTTCTTT. The V gene is TRBV3-1 (or the pseudogene TRBV3-2), the J gene TRBJ1-1; D remains unclear. V lost 2 bases and J 5 bases, leaving 12 bases between the germline ends. Germline V lookup: CDR1 LGHDT, CDR2 YNNKEL (reference sequence). This CDR3 comprises 14 residues.